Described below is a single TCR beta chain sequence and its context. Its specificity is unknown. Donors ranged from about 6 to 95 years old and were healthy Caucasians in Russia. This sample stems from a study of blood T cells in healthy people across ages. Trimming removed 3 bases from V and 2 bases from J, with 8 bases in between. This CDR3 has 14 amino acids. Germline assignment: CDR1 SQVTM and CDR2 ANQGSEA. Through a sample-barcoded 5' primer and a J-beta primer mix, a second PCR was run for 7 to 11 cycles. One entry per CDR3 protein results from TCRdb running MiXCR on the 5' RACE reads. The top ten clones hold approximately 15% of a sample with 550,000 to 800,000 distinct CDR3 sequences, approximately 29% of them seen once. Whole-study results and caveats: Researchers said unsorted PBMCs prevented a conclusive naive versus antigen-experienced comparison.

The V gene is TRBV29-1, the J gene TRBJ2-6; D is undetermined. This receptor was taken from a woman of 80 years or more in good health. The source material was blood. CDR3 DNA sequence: TGCAGCGTTGACCGCCGCCCTGGGGCCAACGTCCTGACTTTC. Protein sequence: CSVDRRPGANVLTF.